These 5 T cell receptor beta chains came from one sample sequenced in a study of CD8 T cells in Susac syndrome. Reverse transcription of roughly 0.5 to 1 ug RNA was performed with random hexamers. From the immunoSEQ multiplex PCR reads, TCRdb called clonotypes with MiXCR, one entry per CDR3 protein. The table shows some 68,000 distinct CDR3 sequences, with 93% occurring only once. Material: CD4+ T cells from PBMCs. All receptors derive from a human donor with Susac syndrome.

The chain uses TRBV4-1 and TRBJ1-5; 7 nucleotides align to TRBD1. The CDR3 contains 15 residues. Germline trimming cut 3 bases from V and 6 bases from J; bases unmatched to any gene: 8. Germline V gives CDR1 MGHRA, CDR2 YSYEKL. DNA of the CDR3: TGCGCCAGCAGCCAGGCTGACAGGGTAGGTCAGCCCCAGCATTTT. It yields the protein CASSQADRVGQPQHF.

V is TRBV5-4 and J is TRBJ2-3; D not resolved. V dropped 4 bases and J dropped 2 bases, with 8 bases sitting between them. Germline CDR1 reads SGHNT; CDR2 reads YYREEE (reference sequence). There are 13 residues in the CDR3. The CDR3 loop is CASSPLATDTQYF. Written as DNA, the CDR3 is TGTGCCAGCAGCCCGCTGGCCACAGATACGCAGTATTTT. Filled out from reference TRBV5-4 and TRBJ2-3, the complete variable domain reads ETGVTQSPTHLIKTRGQQVTLRCSSQSGHNTVSWYQQALGQGPQFIFQYYREEENGRGNFPPRFSGLQFPNYSSELNVNALELDDSALYLCASSPLATDTQYFGPGTRLTVL.

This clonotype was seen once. CDR3 protein: CATDRTYEQYF. The CDR3 bases are TGTGCCACCGACAGGACATACGAGCAGTACTTC. The chain is built from TRBV6-1 and TRBJ2-7; perhaps TRBD1 as D (6 bases). This CDR3 spans 11 amino acids. Per the germline V gene, CDR1 is MNHNS and CDR2 is SASEGT. V shed 10 bases and J shed 4 bases, with 11 bases lying between them.

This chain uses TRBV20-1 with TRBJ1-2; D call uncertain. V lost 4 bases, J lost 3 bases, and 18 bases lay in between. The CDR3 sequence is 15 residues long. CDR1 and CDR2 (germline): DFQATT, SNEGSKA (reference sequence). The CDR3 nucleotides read TGCAGTGCTATTAGGGAAATCGCCTGGGACTATGGCTACACCTTC. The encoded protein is CSAIREIAWDYGYTF.

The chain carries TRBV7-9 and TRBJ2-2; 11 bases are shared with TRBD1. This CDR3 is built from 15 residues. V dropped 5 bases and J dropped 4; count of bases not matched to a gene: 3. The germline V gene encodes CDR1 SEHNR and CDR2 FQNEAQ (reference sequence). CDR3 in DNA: TGTGCCAGCAGCCGGGACAGGGGGTCCACCGGGGAGCTGTTTTTT. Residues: CASSRDRGSTGELFF.